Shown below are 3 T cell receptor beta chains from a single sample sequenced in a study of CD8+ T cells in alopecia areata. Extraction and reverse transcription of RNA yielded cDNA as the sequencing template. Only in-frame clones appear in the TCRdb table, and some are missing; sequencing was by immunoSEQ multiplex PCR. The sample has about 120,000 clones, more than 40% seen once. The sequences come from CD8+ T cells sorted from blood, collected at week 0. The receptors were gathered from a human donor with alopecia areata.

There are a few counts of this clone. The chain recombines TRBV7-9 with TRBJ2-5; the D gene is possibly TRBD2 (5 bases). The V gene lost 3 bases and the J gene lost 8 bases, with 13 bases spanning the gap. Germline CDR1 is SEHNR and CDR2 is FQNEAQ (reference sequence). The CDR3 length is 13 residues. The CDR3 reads CASSLASGNTQYF. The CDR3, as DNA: TGTGCCAGCAGCTTGGCCTCCGGGAATACCCAGTACTTC.

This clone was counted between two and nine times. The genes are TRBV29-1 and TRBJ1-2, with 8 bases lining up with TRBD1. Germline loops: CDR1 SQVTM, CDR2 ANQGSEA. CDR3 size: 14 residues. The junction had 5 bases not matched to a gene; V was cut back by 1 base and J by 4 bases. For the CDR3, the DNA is TGCAGCGTTGAAGGGCAGGGGGCGGTCTATGGCTACACCTTC. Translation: CSVEGQGAVYGYTF.

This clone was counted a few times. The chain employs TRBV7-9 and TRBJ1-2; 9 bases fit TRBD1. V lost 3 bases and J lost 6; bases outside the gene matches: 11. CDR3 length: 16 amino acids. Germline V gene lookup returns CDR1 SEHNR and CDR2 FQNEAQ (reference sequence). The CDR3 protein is CASSFRDRDPVDGYTF. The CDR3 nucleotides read TGTGCCAGCAGCTTCCGGGACAGGGATCCGGTGGATGGCTACACCTTC.